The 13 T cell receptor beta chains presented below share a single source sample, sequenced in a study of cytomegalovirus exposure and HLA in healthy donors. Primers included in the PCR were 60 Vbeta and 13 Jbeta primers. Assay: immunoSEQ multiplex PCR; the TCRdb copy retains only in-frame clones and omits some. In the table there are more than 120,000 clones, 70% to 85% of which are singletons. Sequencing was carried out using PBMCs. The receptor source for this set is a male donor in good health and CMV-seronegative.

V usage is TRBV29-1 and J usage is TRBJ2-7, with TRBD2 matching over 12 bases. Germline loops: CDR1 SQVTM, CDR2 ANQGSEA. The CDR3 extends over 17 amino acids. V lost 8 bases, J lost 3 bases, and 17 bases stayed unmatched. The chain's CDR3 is CSTKGQGMTSGSYEQYF. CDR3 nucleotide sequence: TGCAGCACCAAAGGACAGGGGATGACTAGCGGGAGCTACGAGCAGTACTTC.

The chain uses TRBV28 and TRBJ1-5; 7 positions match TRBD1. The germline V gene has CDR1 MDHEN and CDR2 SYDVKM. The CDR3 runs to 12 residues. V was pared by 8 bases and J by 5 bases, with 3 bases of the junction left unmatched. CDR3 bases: TGTGCCAGCGGGACAGAAGATCAGCCCCAGCATTTT. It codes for CASGTEDQPQHF.

CDR3 nucleotide sequence: TGTGCCTGGGGTACAGGTAATCGTGGCAATCAGCCCCAGCATTTT. Encoded protein: CAWGTGNRGNQPQHF. J is TRBJ1-5 and V is TRBV30; the D gene is possibly TRBD1 (5 bases). CDR3 length: 15 residues. Trimming took 5 bases from V and 2 from J, leaving 16 bases between them. Per the germline V gene, CDR1 is GTSNPN and CDR2 is SVGIG (reference sequence).

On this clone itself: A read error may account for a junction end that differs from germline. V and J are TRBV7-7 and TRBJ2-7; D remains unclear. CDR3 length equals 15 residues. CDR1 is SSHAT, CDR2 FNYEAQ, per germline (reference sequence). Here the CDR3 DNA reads TGTGCTAGCAGCCCCACATCGGTACTATTCTACGAGCAGTACTTC. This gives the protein CASSPTSVLFYEQYF.

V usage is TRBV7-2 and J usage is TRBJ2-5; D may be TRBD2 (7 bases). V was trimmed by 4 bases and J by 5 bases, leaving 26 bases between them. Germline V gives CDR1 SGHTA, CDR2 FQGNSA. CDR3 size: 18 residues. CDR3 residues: CASSSRQEKRGRRETQYF. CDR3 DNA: TGTGCCAGCAGCTCGCGACAGGAGAAGCGGGGTCGGCGGGAGACCCAGTACTTC. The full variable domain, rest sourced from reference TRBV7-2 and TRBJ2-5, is GAGVSQSPSNKVTEKGKDVELRCDPISGHTALYWYRQSLGQGLEFLIYFQGNSAPDKSGLPSDRFSAERTGGSVSTLTIQRTQQEDSAVYLCASSSRQEKRGRRETQYFGPGTRLLVL.

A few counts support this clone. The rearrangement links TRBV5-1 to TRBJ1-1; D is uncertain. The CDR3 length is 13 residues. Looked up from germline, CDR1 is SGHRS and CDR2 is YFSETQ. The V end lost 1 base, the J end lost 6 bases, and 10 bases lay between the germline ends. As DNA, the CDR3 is TGCGCCAGCAGCTTGAACCTCGCGGCTGAAGCTTTCTTT. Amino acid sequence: CASSLNLAAEAFF.

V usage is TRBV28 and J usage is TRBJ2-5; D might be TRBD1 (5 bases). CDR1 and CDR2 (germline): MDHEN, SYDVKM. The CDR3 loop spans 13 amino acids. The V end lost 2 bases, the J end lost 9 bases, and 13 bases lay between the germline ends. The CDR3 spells CASSLRGLGPQYF. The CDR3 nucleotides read TGTGCCAGCAGTTTAAGGGGTTTAGGTCCCCAGTACTTC.

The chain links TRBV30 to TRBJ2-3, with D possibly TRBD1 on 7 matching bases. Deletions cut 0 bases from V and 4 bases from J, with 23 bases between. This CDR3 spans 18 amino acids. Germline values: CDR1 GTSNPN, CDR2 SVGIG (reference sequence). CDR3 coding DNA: TGTGCCTGGAGTGTACTAAAAGGACAGGCCGAGCGGGCAGATACGCAGTATTTT. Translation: CAWSVLKGQAERADTQYF.

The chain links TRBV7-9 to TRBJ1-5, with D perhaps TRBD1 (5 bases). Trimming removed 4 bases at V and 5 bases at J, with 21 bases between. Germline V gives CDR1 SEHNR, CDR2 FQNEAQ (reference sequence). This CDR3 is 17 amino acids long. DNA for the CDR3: TGTGCCAGCAGCTGGGGATGGGGCAGGGAGGCGGATCAGCCCCAGCATTTT. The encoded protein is CASSWGWGREADQPQHF.

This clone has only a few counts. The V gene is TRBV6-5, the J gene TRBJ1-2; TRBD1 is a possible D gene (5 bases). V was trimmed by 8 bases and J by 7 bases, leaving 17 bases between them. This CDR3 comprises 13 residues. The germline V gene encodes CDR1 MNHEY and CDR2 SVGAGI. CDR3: CASSGLGGCGYTF. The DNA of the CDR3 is TGTGCCAGCTCCGGATTGGGGGGGTGTGGCTACACCTTC.

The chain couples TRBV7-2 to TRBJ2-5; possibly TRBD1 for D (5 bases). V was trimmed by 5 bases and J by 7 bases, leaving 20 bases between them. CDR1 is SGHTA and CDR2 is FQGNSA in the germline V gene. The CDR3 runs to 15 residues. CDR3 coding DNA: TGTGCCAGCAGCCTCTCTTGGGGCCTAGACGGGACCCAGTACTTC. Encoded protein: CASSLSWGLDGTQYF.

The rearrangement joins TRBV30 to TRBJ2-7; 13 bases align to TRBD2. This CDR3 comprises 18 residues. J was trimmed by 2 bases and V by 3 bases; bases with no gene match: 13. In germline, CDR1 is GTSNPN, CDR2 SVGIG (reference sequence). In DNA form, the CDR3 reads TGTGCCTGGAGGAGACCGGGACTAGCGGGGCGAGGGGCCTACGAGCAGTACTTC. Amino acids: CAWRRPGLAGRGAYEQYF.

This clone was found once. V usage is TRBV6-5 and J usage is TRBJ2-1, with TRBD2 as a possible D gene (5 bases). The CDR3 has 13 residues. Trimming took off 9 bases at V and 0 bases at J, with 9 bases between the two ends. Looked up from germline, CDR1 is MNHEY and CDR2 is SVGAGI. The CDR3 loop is CASKRISYNEQFF. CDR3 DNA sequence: TGTGCCAGTAAGCGGATCTCCTACAATGAGCAGTTCTTC.